A selection of T cell receptor beta chains follows, all from one sample in a study of Graves' ophthalmopathy and Graves' hyperthyroidism. A single record per CDR3 protein comes from TCRdb applying MiXCR to the multiplex PCR reads. The table includes approximately 1.2 million distinct CDR3 sequences, about 38% detected once. The sample taken for sequencing was peripheral blood or thyroid tissue (not recorded which). Receptors were obtained from an adult man with Graves' hyperthyroidism. CDR3s include the opening cysteine and the closing phenylalanine or tryptophan. The D gene is left open where the match is weak. Only some rows state a clone size, as once, few, many or a class for expanded clones.

d_call: TRBD1; clone_size: many; j_call: TRBJ1-1; v_call: TRBV19; cdr3_nt: TGTGCCAGTAGTATCAGGGGGCGGTCCACTGAAGCTTTCTTT; cdr3_aa: CASSIRGRSTEAFF
d_call: .; clone_size: many; j_call: TRBJ1-2; v_call: TRBV20-1; cdr3_nt: TGCAGTGCTAGAGATCAACCGGCCAGGGCAATCACCTATGGCTACACCTTC; cdr3_aa: CSARDQPARAITYGYTF
d_call: .; clone_size: .; j_call: TRBJ2-5; v_call: TRBV12-3/TRBV12-4; cdr3_nt: TGTGCCAGCAGTCCGACCAGTCGAGAGACCCAGTACTTC; cdr3_aa: CASSPTSRETQYF
d_call: TRBD1; clone_size: many; j_call: TRBJ2-2; v_call: TRBV2; cdr3_nt: TGTGCCAGAGGGGAACAGGGGTACACCGGGGAGCTGTTTTTT; cdr3_aa: CARGEQGYTGELFF
d_call: .; clone_size: .; j_call: TRBJ1-6; v_call: TRBV5-6; cdr3_nt: TGTGCCAGCAGCTTTCTAACCGCAAGCTCCTATAATTCACCCCTCCACTTT; cdr3_aa: CASSFLTASSYNSPLHF
d_call: .; clone_size: many; j_call: TRBJ1-3; v_call: TRBV7-2; cdr3_nt: TGTGCCAGCAGTGGCCTCTCTGGAAACACCATATATTTT; cdr3_aa: CASSGLSGNTIYF
d_call: .; clone_size: .; j_call: TRBJ2-6; v_call: TRBV24-1; cdr3_nt: TGTGCCACCAGTGAGGCAGGGTTCGCTGAAGCTTTC; cdr3_aa: CATSEAGFAEAF
d_call: TRBD1; clone_size: many; j_call: TRBJ1-2; v_call: TRBV20-1; cdr3_nt: TGCAGTGCACTCTACCGGGACAGTGCGAAATATGGCTACACCTTC; cdr3_aa: CSALYRDSAKYGYTF
d_call: .; clone_size: .; j_call: TRBJ1-5; v_call: TRBV12-3/TRBV12-4; cdr3_nt: TGTGCCAGCAGCCCCGCCCCGTCCGGTCAGCCCCAGCATTTT; cdr3_aa: CASSPAPSGQPQHF
d_call: TRBD1; clone_size: many; j_call: TRBJ1-1; v_call: TRBV5-1; cdr3_nt: TGCGCCAGCAGCTTGGGGGACAGGGATTTGAACACTGAAGCTTTCTTT; cdr3_aa: CASSLGDRDLNTEAFF
d_call: .; clone_size: .; j_call: TRBJ1-2; v_call: TRBV5-4; cdr3_nt: TGTGCCAGCAGTAAAAACAGGGTATATGGCTACACCTTC; cdr3_aa: CASSKNRVYGYTF
d_call: .; clone_size: once; j_call: TRBJ1-3; v_call: TRBV7-9; cdr3_nt: TGCGCCAGCAGCTTGGGAGGGCTCGCCTCTGGAAACACCATATATTTT; cdr3_aa: CASSLGGLASGNTIYF
d_call: .; clone_size: .; j_call: TRBJ1-1; v_call: TRBV2; cdr3_nt: TGTGCTAGCTCCCCTTGGACCACCACTGAAGCTTTCTTT; cdr3_aa: CASSPWTTTEAFF
d_call: .; clone_size: many; j_call: TRBJ2-7; v_call: TRBV29-1; cdr3_nt: TGCAGCGTTTTATCGGGGTACGAGCAGTACTTC; cdr3_aa: CSVLSGYEQYF
d_call: .; clone_size: .; j_call: TRBJ2-5; v_call: TRBV10-3; cdr3_nt: TGTGCCATCAGTGAAGCCGGCAGGCTTGCGGAGACCCAGTACTTC; cdr3_aa: CAISEAGRLAETQYF
d_call: .; clone_size: .; j_call: TRBJ2-5; v_call: TRBV27; cdr3_nt: TGTGCCAGCAGGACAGCCTCCCCGTACCAAGAGACCCAGTACTTC; cdr3_aa: CASRTASPYQETQYF
d_call: TRBD2; clone_size: .; j_call: TRBJ2-5; v_call: TRBV5-4; cdr3_nt: TGTGCCAGCAGCCCAAAAGCGGGAGAAGAGACCCAGTACTTC; cdr3_aa: CASSPKAGEETQYF
d_call: TRBD2; clone_size: many; j_call: TRBJ2-5; v_call: TRBV10-3; cdr3_nt: TGTGCCATCAGAAATAGCGGGGGACCCCAAGAGACCCAGTACTTC; cdr3_aa: CAIRNSGGPQETQYF
d_call: .; clone_size: few; j_call: TRBJ1-2; v_call: TRBV25-1; cdr3_nt: TGTGCCAGCAGTCTTGGCCTGTCTTCTGGCTACACCTTC; cdr3_aa: CASSLGLSSGYTF
d_call: TRBD2; clone_size: .; j_call: TRBJ2-3; v_call: TRBV5-5; cdr3_nt: TGTGCCAGCAGCTTGCCAAGCGGGGGTTACTCAGATACGCAGTATTTT; cdr3_aa: CASSLPSGGYSDTQYF